The T cell receptor beta chain described here comes from a study of T cells after yellow fever vaccination (dated by TCRdb to the late 2010s). For the study in its entirety: Libraries from fractions with low cell numbers were prepared with the SMART-Seq v4 Ultra Low Input RNA kit. Two healthy male donors made up the cohort, one aged 18 to 30 years and the other aged 30 to 40 years. To track T-cell clones before and after primary and booster YFV17D yellow fever vaccination, bulk TCR alpha and beta repertoires were sequenced longitudinally. Blood samples were taken at several timepoints before and after primary and secondary immunization, and bulk PBMC replicates and cell subsets were isolated.

General findings and caveats noted by the study authors: Computational filtering was needed because FACS-sorted repertoires could contain abundant contaminating clonotypes from the bulk population. A small share of clonotypes occurred in both CD4 and CD8 compartments, likely arising from convergent recombination. Because the study included only two donors, the extent to which the findings can be generalized is limited. Compared with the primary T-cell response, the secondary T-cell response was faster but weaker, reaching its peak on day 5 rather than on day 15. After the booster, most clones that had expanded after primary vaccination were detected again (nearly 98% of CD4 and around nine tenths of CD8), suggesting broad maintenance of memory.

Trimming removed 3 bases from V and 0 bases from J, leaving 11 bases between the germline ends. From the germline V gene, CDR1 is KGHDR and CDR2 is SFDVKD. The CDR3 numbers 16 residues from cysteine through phenylalanine. Of the read, only the CDR3 DNA is kept; its 48 bases are in frame from base 1. This clonotype was picked up many times. No cognate antigen has been identified for it. No base quality information exists; no much larger clone differs at one position. TCR cDNA was synthesized by 5'RACE template switching, through which a universal primer site and unique molecular identifiers were introduced. cDNA synthesis was primed from both the TCR alpha and TCR beta constant segments. Library amplification involved two PCR steps, and the second step added sample barcodes and sequencing adapters. Sequencing of the libraries was done on either Illumina HiSeq 2500 (2x100 bp) or NovaSeq (2x150 bp). As for the original processing: MIGEC was used to demultiplex reads and collapse the reads into UMI consensus sequences, and MiXCR was used for V(D)J alignment. Clonotypes responding to the vaccine were identified with edgeR on replicate PBMC samples, with the criteria of FDR below 0.01 and a log2 fold change above 5 up to day 15. Each bulk clonotype was labeled CD4 or CD8 based on which sequenced repertoire, CD4 or CD8, contained the clonotype at higher abundance. The raw public data were reprocessed by TCRdb itself: fastp quality trimming at Q25, MiXCR clonotype calling, in-frame beta chains only. CDR3 protein sequences are deduplicated, and each keeps its most common genes and DNA. The V and J calls shown here were made by TCRdb, not taken from the authors' results. The sample contains about 400,000 distinct CDR3 sequences, over 5% of them found a single time. The ten largest clones represent approximately 16% of the sample.

The intended sense of this specimen's treatment or condition label: live attenuated yellow fever vaccine strain. At every blood-draw timepoint, two biological replicates of bulk PBMCs were collected. PBMCs were isolated from peripheral blood using a standard Ficoll-Paque protocol. RNA was extracted with TriZol from bulk PBMCs, CD4 and CD8 fractions, and dextramer-positive and dextramer-negative fractions. The source of this sequence is a man aged 25-40 years who received the YFV17D yellow fever vaccine. The sample in question was PBMCs, obtained 5 days after the yellow fever booster vaccination. The V gene is TRBV24-1 and the J gene is TRBJ2-1; the best D guess is TRBD2, with 5 bases matching. The CDR3 region has the sequence CATSDPTGSSYNEQFF. The sequence in DNA is TGTGCCACCAGTGATCCGACGGGGAGCTCCTACAATGAGCAGTTCTTC.